These 16 T cell receptor beta chains were all obtained from the same sample, sequenced in a study of blood T cell repertoires in COVID-19 (dated by TCRdb to the early 2020s). Libraries came from the immunoSEQ multiplex PCR assay. In TCRdb, the immuneACCESS table is reduced to in-frame sequences with V and J assigned. These tables do not hold every clone; where another copy was compared, an unresolved V gene accounts for under half, and the others remain unexplained. The sample has about 200,000 clones on record, around nine tenths of them singletons. The top ten clonotypes cover about 5% of the sample. Sequencing was carried out using peripheral blood. Receptors were obtained from a woman aged 40 to 49 with acute or convalescent COVID-19.

The chain employs TRBV2 and TRBJ2-1, with D maybe TRBD1 (5 bases). V lost 5 bases and J lost 8, with 19 bases in between. This CDR3 is built from 15 residues. Germline CDR1 SNHLY, CDR2 FYNNEI. The CDR3 DNA sequence: TGTGCCAGCAGTCCGGGCGTATGGGGCCTCGATGAGCAGTTCTTC. Protein product: CASSPGVWGLDEQFF.

This chain connects TRBV4-1 to TRBJ1-1, with D perhaps TRBD1 (5 bases). This CDR3 has 16 amino acids. From germline, CDR1 is MGHRA and CDR2 YSYEKL. The V gene lost 4 bases and the J gene lost 3 bases, with 18 bases spanning the gap. CDR3 coding DNA: TGCGCCAGCAGCCCGCTACTGGACATTCTGGACACTGAAGCTTTCTTT. It codes for CASSPLLDILDTEAFF.

The gene calls are TRBV7-3 and TRBJ2-2, with 9 bases aligning to TRBD1. The CDR3 length is 17 residues. Germline loops: CDR1 SGHTA, CDR2 FQGTGA. V lost 3 bases and J lost 5; bases outside the gene matches: 10. The CDR3 here is CASSLLGQGSETGELFF. The DNA for the CDR3 is TGTGCCAGCAGCTTGTTGGGACAGGGCAGTGAGACCGGGGAGCTGTTTTTT.

A few counts support this clone. DNA of the CDR3: TGTGCCAGTAGTATTAGAACAGGGGCCGGGCAGCCCCAGCATTTT. It specifies CASSIRTGAGQPQHF. The chain combines TRBV19 with TRBJ1-5; 7 nucleotides match TRBD1. This CDR3 has 15 residues. Germline CDR1 LNHDA, CDR2 SQIVND (reference sequence). V gave up 3 bases and J gave up 7 bases; unmatched junction bases: 9.

The chain carries TRBV2 and TRBJ1-1; 9 nucleotides match TRBD1. The CDR3 consists of 12 residues. Germline CDR1 reads SNHLY; CDR2 reads FYNNEI. V trimming: 6 bases; J trimming: 12 bases; junction bases outside the gene matches: 8. DNA of the CDR3: TGTGCCAGCAGACCAAGACAGGGGGTGACTTTCTTT. It yields the protein CASRPRQGVTFF.

V and J are TRBV4-1 and TRBJ1-2; possibly TRBD1 for D (6 bases). The CDR3 runs 14 residues. Germline V gene data show CDR1 as MGHRA and CDR2 as YSYEKL. Trimming shortened V by 1 base and J by 4 bases, and 10 bases separated the two germline ends. The CDR3 nucleotides are TGCGCCAGCAGCCAAGTTGCACAGGGCTATGGCTACACCTTC. Translating it yields CASSQVAQGYGYTF.

This chain uses TRBV19 with TRBJ1-5; no reliable D call. The V gene lost 3 bases and the J gene lost 7 bases, with 10 bases spanning the gap. CDR3 length: 13 residues. Germline V gives CDR1 LNHDA, CDR2 SQIVND (reference sequence). The CDR3 is CASSIEEKQPQHF. The CDR3 nucleotides are TGTGCCAGTAGTATCGAGGAAAAGCAGCCCCAGCATTTT.

The genes are TRBV3-1 (or the pseudogene TRBV3-2) and TRBJ1-2; D gene unclear. The CDR3 has 13 residues. Deletions cut 4 bases from V and 6 bases from J, with 12 bases between. Germline V lookup: CDR1 LGHDT, CDR2 YNNKEL (reference sequence). CDR3 residues: CASSPLHGDGYTF. The CDR3 DNA reads TGTGCCAGCAGCCCGCTCCACGGGGATGGCTACACCTTC.

The CDR3 coding sequence is TGTGCCAGCAGCTTATCGGGACAGGGGGTTTCCCTTGGGGCTTTCTTT. It translates to CASSLSGQGVSLGAFF. The rearrangement links TRBV11-2 to TRBJ1-1; 11 bases map to TRBD1. The CDR3 covers 16 residues. In germline, CDR1 is SGHAT, CDR2 FQNNGV. Trimming at V came to 2 bases and at J to 11 bases, leaving 13 bases not matched to a gene.

This CDR3 reads CASSYGGNQPQHF. The CDR3 nucleotides read TGTGCCAGCAGTTACGGAGGGAATCAGCCCCAGCATTTT. The rearrangement uses TRBV6-5 and TRBJ1-5; D is ambiguous. V was cut by 2 bases and J by 4 bases, with 6 bases left in between. Germline V gene lookup returns CDR1 MNHEY and CDR2 SVGAGI. This CDR3 has 13 residues.

The J gene is TRBJ1-2, the V gene TRBV20-1; D is ambiguous. The CDR3 sequence is 11 residues long. The V end lost 4 bases, the J end lost 5 bases, and 8 bases lay between the germline ends. Germline values: CDR1 DFQATT, CDR2 SNEGSKA (reference sequence). As DNA, the CDR3 is TGCAGTGCTATAACAAATTATGGCTACACCTTC. Translating gives CSAITNYGYTF.

The J gene is TRBJ2-7, the V gene TRBV6-6; D perhaps matches TRBD1 (5 bases). The V end lost 0 bases, the J end lost 4 bases, and 7 bases lay between the germline ends. The germline gives CDR1 MNHNY, CDR2 SVGAGI (reference sequence). This CDR3 region has 13 residues. This CDR3 is CASSYSTEYEQYV. The CDR3 bases are TGTGCCAGCAGTTACTCGACAGAATACGAGCAGTACGTC.

The chain is built from TRBV27 and TRBJ1-1, with 9 bases aligning to TRBD1. The CDR3 covers 18 residues. The V and J ends lost 1 base and 5 bases, in that order; junction bases with no gene match: 14. Germline CDR1 reads MNHEY; CDR2 reads SMNVEV (reference sequence). The DNA of the CDR3 is TGTGCCAGCAGTTTATACAAACATACAGGGGGCATGGGGACTGAAGCTTTCTTT. As protein: CASSLYKHTGGMGTEAFF.

This clone has a handful of counts. CDR3 coding DNA: TGTGCCAGCAGTGGGACTAGTAACACTGAAGCTTTCTTT. Protein product: CASSGTSNTEAFF. The rearrangement links TRBV25-1 to TRBJ1-1; D gene unclear. The ends were cut back, 4 bases at V and 2 bases at J, with 8 bases in the middle. CDR3 size: 13 residues. The germline CDR1 and CDR2 sequences are MGHDK and SYGVNS.

V is TRBV19 and J is TRBJ2-3; 7 nucleotides line up with TRBD1. Germline V gene lookup returns CDR1 LNHDA and CDR2 SQIVND (reference sequence). The CDR3 covers 19 residues. Germline trimming cut 6 bases from V and 1 base from J; bases unmatched to any gene: 19. Written as DNA, the CDR3 is TGTGCCAGTAGCCAACCGCGGCCTTCTACAGGGGCCGGCACAGATACGCAGTATTTT. Translated, it gives CASSQPRPSTGAGTDTQYF.

The J gene is TRBJ1-6, the V gene TRBV19, with 8 bases that match TRBD1. Germline V gene data show CDR1 as LNHDA and CDR2 as SQIVND (reference sequence). With V trimmed by 6 bases and J by 5 bases, 6 bases remained unmatched. CDR3 length: 15 residues. The CDR3: CASSPHRGNNSPLHF. The CDR3 bases are TGTGCCAGTAGCCCCCACAGGGGGAATAATTCACCCCTCCACTTT.